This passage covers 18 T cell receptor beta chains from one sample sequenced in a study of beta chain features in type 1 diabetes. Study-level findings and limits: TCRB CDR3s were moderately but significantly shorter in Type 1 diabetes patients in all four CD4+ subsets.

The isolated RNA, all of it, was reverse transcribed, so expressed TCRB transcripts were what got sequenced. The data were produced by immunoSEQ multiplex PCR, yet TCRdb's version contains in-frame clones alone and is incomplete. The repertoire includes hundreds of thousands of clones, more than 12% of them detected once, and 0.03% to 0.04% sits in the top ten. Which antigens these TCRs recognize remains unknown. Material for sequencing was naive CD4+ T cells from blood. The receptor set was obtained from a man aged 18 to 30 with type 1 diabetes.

The CDR3 region is CASTPGRAGANVLTF. CDR3 nucleotide sequence: TGTGCCAGCACCCCAGGGAGGGCCGGGGCCAACGTCCTGACTTTC. This rearrangement joins TRBV7-6 to TRBJ2-6, with 7 bases identical to TRBD2. V gave up 7 bases and J gave up 4 bases; unmatched junction bases: 7. The CDR3 is 15 amino acids. Germline assignment: CDR1 SGHVS and CDR2 FNYEAQ.

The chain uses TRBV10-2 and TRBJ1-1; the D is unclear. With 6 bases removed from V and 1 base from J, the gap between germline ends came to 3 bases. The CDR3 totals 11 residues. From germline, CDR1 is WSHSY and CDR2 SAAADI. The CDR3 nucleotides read TGCGCCAGCAGAACGAACACTGAAGCTTTCTTT. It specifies CASRTNTEAFF.

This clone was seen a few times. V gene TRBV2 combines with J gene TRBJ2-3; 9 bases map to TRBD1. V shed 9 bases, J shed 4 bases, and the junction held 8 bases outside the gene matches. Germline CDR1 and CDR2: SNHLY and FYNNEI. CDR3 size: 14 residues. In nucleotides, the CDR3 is TGTGCCAGGGGGGACAGGGTACTCTCAGATACGCAGTATTTT. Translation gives CARGDRVLSDTQYF.

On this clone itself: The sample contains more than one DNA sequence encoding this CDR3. CDR3: CASSLGQETQYF. The CDR3 coding sequence is TGCGCCAGCAGCTTGGGGCAAGAGACCCAGTACTTC. This chain joins TRBV5-1 and TRBJ2-5; no reliable D call. V was pared by 0 bases and J by 2 bases, with 2 bases between. This CDR3 has 12 residues. Germline loops: CDR1 SGHRS, CDR2 YFSETQ. The variable domain in full, completed from reference TRBV5-1 and TRBJ2-5, reads KAGVTQTPRYLIKTRGQQVTLSCSPISGHRSVSWYQQTPGQGLQFLFEYFSETQRNKGNFPGRFSGRQFSNSRSEMNVSTLELGDSALYLCASSLGQETQYFGPGTRLLVL.

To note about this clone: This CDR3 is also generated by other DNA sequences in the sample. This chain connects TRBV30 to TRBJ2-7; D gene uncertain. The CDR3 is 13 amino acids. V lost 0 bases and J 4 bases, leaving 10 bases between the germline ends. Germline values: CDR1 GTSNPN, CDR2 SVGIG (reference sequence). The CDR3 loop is CAWSVRAAYEQYF. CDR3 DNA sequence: TGTGCCTGGAGTGTACGGGCGGCGTACGAGCAGTACTTC.

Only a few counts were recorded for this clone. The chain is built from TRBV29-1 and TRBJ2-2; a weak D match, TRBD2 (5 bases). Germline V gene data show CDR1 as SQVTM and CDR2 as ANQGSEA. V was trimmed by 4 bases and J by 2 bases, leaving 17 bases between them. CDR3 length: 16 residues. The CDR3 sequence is CSVGSGNSLNTGELFF. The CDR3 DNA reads TGCAGCGTTGGCTCGGGGAATTCCTTAAACACCGGGGAGCTGTTTTTT.

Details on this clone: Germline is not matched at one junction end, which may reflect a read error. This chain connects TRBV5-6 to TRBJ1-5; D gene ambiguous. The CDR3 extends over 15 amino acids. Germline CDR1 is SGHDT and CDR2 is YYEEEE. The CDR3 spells CASSPRGMGNQPQHF. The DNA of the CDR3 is TGTGCCAGCAGCCCGAGAGGGATGGGCAACCAGCCCCAGCATTTT.

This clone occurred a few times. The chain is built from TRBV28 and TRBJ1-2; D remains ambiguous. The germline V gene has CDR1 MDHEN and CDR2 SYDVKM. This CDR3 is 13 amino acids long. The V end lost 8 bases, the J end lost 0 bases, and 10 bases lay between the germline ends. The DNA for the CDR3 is TGTGCCAGCCTCGAGCGACCTAACTATGGCTACACCTTC. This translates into CASLERPNYGYTF.

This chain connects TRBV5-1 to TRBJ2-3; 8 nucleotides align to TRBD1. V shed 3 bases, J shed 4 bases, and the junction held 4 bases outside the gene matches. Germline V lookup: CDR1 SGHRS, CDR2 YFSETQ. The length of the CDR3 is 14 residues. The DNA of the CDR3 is TGCGCCAGCAGCTCAGGGGGCGCAGCAGATACGCAGTATTTT. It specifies CASSSGGAADTQYF.

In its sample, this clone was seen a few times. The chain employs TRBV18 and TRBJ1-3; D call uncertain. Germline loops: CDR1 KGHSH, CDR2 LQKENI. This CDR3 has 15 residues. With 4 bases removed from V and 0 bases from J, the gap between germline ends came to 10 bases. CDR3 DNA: TGTGCCAGCTCACGAGGACTGAACTCTGGAAACACCATATATTTT. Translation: CASSRGLNSGNTIYF. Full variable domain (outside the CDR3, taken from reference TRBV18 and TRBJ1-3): NAGVMQNPRHLVRRRGQEARLRCSPMKGHSHVYWYRQLPEEGLKFMVYLQKENIIDESGMPKERFSAEFPKEGPSILRIQQVVRGDSAAYFCASSRGLNSGNTIYFGEGSWLTVV.

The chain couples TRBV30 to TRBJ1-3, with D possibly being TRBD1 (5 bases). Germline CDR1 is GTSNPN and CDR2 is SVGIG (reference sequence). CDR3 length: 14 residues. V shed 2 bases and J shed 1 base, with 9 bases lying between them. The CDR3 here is CAWSHGGSGNTIYF. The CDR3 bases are TGTGCCTGGAGTCATGGGGGATCTGGAAACACCATATATTTT.

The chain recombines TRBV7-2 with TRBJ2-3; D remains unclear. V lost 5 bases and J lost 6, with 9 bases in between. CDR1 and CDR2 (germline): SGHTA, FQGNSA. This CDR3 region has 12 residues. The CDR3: CASSRPSDTQYF. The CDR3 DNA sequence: TGTGCCAGCAGCCGACCGAGTGATACGCAGTATTTT. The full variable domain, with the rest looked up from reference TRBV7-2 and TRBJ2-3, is GAGVSQSPSNKVTEKGKDVELRCDPISGHTALYWYRQSLGQGLEFLIYFQGNSAPDKSGLPSDRFSAERTGGSVSTLTIQRTQQEDSAVYLCASSRPSDTQYFGPGTRLTVL.

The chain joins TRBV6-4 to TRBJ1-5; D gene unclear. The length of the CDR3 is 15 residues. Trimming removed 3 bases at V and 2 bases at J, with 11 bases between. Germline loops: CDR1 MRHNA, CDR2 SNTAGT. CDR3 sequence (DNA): TGTGCCAGCAGTGATGATCCATGGGGCAATCAGCCCCAGCATTTT. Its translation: CASSDDPWGNQPQHF.

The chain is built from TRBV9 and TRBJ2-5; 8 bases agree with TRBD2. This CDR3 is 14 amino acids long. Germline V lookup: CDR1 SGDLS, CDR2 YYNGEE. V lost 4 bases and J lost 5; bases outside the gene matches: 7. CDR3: CASSFRAGAETQYF. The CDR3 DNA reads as TGTGCCAGCAGCTTCCGAGCGGGAGCTGAGACCCAGTACTTC.

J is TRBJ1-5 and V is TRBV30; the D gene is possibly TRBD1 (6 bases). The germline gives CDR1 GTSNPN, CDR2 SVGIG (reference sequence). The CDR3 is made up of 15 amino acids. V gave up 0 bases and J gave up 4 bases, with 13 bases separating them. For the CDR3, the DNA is TGTGCCTGGAGTGTACCAGGGGACTATAATCAGCCCCAGCATTTT. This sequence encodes CAWSVPGDYNQPQHF.

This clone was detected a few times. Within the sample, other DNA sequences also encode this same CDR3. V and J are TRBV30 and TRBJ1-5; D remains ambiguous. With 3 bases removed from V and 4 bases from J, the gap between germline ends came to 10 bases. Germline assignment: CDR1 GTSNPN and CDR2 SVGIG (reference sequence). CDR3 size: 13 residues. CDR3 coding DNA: TGTGCCTGGAGCGTACTACGGAATCAGCCCCAGCATTTT. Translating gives CAWSVLRNQPQHF.

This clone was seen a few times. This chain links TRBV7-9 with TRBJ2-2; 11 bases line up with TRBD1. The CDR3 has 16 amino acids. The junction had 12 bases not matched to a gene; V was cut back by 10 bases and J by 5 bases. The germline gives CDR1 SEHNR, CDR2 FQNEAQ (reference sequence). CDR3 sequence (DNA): TGTGCCAACGCCCTCCGGACAGGGGGCGGTACCGGGGAGCTGTTTTTT. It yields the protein CANALRTGGGTGELFF.

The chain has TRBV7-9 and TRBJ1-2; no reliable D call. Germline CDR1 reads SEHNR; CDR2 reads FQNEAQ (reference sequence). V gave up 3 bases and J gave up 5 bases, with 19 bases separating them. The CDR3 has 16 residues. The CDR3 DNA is TGTGCCAGCAGCTTCCTGTCAGCCGATAGGATTTATGGCTACACCTTC. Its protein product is CASSFLSADRIYGYTF.